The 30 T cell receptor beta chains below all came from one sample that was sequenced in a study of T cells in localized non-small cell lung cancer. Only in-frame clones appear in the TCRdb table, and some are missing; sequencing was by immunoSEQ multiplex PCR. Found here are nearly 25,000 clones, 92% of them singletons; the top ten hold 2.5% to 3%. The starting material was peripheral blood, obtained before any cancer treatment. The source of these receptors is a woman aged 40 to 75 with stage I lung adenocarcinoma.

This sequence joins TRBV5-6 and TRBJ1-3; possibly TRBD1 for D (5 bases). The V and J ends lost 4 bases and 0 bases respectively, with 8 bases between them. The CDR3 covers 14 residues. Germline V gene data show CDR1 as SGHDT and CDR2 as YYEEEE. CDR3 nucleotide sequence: TGTGCCAGCAGCCAGACAGTCTCTGGAAACACCATATATTTT. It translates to CASSQTVSGNTIYF.

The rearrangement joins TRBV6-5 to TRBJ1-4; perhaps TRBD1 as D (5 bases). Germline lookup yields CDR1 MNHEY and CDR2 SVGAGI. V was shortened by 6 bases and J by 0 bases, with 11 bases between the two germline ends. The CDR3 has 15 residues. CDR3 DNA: TGTGCCAGCAGGAAAAGGGGAGCAACTAATGAAAAACTGTTTTTT. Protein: CASRKRGATNEKLFF.

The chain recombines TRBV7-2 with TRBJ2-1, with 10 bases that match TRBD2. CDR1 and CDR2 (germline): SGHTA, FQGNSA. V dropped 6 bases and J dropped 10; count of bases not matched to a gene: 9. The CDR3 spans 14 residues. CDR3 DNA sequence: TGTGCCAGCAGTACAGCGGGAGGGCCAAAGGAGCAGTTCTTC. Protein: CASSTAGGPKEQFF.

CDR3 sequence: CASSIATGSLNIQYF. CDR3 coding DNA: TGTGCCAGCTCAATCGCGACAGGGTCGCTTAACATTCAGTACTTC. The chain carries TRBV18 and TRBJ2-4; TRBD1 agrees at 7 bases. The junction had 11 bases not matched to a gene; V was cut back by 5 bases and J by 7 bases. This CDR3 region has 15 residues. The V gene's germline CDR1 is KGHSH and CDR2 LQKENI.

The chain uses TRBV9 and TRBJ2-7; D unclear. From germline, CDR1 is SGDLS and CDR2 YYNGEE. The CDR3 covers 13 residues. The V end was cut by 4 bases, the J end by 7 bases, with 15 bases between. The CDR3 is CASSPRSDREQYF. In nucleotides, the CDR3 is TGTGCCAGCAGCCCCCGTTCGGATAGGGAGCAGTACTTC.

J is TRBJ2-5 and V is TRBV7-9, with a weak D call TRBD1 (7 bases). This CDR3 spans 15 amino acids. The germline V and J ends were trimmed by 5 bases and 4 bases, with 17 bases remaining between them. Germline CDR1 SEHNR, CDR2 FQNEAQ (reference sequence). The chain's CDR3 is CASSEIWQGGETQYF. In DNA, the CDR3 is TGTGCCAGCAGCGAAATATGGCAGGGGGGAGAGACCCAGTACTTC.

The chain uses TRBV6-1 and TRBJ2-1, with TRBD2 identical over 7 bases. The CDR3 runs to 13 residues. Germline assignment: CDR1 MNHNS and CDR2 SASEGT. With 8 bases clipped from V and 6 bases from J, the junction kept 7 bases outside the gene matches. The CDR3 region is CASVFLAANEQFF. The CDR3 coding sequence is TGTGCCAGCGTCTTCCTAGCGGCCAATGAGCAGTTCTTC.

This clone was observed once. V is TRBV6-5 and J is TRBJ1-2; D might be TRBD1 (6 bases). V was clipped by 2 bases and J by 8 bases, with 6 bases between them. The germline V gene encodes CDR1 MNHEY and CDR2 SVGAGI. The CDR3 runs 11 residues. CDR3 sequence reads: CASSYGGGYTF. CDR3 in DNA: TGTGCCAGCAGTTACGGGGGCGGCTACACCTTC.

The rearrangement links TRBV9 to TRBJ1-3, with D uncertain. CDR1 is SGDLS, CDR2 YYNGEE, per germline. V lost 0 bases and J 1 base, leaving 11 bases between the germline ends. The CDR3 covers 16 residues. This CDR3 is CASSVGGGLSGNTIYF. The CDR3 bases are TGTGCCAGCAGCGTAGGGGGAGGTCTTTCTGGAAACACCATATATTTT. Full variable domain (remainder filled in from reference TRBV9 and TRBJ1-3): DSGVTQTPKHLITATGQRVTLRCSPRSGDLSVYWYQQSLDQGLQFLIQYYNGEERAKGNILERFSAQQFPDLHSELNLSSLELGDSALYFCASSVGGGLSGNTIYFGEGSWLTVV.

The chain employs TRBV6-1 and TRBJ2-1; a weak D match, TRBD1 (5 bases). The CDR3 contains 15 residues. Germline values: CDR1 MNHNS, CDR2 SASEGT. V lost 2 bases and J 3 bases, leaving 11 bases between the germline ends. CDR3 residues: CASSESQGLYNEQFF. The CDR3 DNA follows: TGTGCCAGCAGTGAATCGCAGGGTCTCTACAATGAGCAGTTCTTC.

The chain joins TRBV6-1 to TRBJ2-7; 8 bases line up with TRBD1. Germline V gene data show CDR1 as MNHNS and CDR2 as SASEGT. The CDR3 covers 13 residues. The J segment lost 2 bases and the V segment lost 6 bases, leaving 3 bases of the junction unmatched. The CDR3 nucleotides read TGTGCCAGCAGAGACAGGGGACCCTACGAGCAGTACTTC. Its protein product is CASRDRGPYEQYF.

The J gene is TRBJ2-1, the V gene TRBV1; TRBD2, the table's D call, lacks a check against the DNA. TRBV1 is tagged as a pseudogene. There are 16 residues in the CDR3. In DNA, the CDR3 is TGCACCAGCAGCCAAGGTGGGACTAGGGTTTTCAATGAGCAGTTCTTC. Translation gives CTSSQGGTRVFNEQFF.

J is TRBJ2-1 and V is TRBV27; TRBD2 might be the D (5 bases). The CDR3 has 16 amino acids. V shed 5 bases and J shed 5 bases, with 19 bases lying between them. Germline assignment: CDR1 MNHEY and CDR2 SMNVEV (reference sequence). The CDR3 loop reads CASSPPPRAPHNEQFF. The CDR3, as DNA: TGTGCCAGCAGTCCCCCCCCGCGGGCGCCCCACAATGAGCAGTTCTTC.

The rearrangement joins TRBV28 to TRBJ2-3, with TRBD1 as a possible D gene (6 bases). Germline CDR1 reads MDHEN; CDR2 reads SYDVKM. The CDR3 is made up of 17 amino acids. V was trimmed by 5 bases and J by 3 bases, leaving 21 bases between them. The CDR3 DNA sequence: TGTGCCAGCAGTCTCGCCAGGGGTAGGAGAGGAACAGATACGCAGTATTTT. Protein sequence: CASSLARGRRGTDTQYF.

The CDR3 region is CASSNPGGPGFF. The CDR3 DNA is TGTGCCAGCAGCAATCCTGGGGGCCCTGGTTTCTTC. The chain combines TRBV5-6 with TRBJ2-1; weak D call: TRBD1 (6 bases). V lost 4 bases and J lost 16, with 18 bases in between. This CDR3 has 12 amino acids. CDR1 and CDR2 from the germline V gene are SGHDT and YYEEEE.

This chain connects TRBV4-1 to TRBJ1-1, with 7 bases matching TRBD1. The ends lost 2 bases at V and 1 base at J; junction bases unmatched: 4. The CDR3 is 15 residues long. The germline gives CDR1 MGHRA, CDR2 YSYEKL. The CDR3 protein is CASSQWGTENTEAFF. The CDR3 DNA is TGCGCCAGCAGCCAATGGGGGACAGAGAACACTGAAGCTTTCTTT.

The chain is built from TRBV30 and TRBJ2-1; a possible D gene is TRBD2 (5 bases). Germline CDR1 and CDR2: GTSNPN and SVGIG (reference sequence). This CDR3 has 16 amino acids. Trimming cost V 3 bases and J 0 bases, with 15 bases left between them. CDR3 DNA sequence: TGTGCCTGGAGGGACTGGACTTCTGGCTCCTACAATGAGCAGTTCTTC. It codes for CAWRDWTSGSYNEQFF.

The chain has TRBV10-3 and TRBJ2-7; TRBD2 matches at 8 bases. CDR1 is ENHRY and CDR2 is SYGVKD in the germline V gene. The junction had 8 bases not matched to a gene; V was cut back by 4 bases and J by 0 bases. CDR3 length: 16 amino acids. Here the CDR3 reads CAISGPRGGSSYEQYF. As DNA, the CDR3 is TGTGCCATCAGTGGACCTCGGGGGGGTAGCTCCTACGAGCAGTACTTC.

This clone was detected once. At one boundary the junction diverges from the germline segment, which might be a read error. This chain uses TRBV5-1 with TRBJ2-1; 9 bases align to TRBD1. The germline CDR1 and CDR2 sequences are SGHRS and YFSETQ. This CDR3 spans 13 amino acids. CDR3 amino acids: CASRLGQGNEQFF. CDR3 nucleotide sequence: TGCGCCAGCAGATTGGGACAGGGAAATGAGCAGTTCTTC.

The chain's CDR3 is CAITKDSGSTEAFF. The CDR3 DNA sequence: TGTGCCATCACCAAAGATTCCGGGTCAACTGAAGCTTTCTTT. The chain joins TRBV10-3 to TRBJ1-1; D gene unclear. V was pared by 7 bases and J by 5 bases, with 17 bases between. Per the germline V gene, CDR1 is ENHRY and CDR2 is SYGVKD. This CDR3 contains 14 residues.

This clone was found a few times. In DNA form, the CDR3 reads TGTGCCAGCAGCTTAAGGACAGCGACCCGTAATGGCTACACCTTC. Translation gives CASSLRTATRNGYTF. The J gene is TRBJ1-2, the V gene TRBV7-8, with D possibly being TRBD1 (6 bases). Looked up from germline, CDR1 is SGHVS and CDR2 is FQNEAQ. The V and J ends lost 2 bases and 6 bases respectively, with 16 bases between them. This CDR3 region has 15 residues.

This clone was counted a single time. In DNA, the CDR3 is TGCAGTGCTAGTAACAGGGACGAGCAGTACTTC. Amino acid sequence: CSASNRDEQYF. The V gene is TRBV20-1, the J gene TRBJ2-7; D possibly corresponds to TRBD1 (6 bases). The germline V gene encodes CDR1 DFQATT and CDR2 SNEGSKA (reference sequence). With 3 bases removed from V and 5 bases from J, the gap between germline ends came to 8 bases. This CDR3 is built from 11 residues.

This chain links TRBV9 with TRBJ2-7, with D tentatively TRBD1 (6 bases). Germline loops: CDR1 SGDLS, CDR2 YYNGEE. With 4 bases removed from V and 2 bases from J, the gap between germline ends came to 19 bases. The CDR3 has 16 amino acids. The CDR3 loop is CASSPSPKQGTYEQYF. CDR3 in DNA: TGTGCCAGCAGCCCATCCCCCAAACAGGGTACCTACGAGCAGTACTTC. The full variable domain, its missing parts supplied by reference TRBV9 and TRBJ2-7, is DSGVTQTPKHLITATGQRVTLRCSPRSGDLSVYWYQQSLDQGLQFLIQYYNGEERAKGNILERFSAQQFPDLHSELNLSSLELGDSALYFCASSPSPKQGTYEQYFGPGTRLTVT.

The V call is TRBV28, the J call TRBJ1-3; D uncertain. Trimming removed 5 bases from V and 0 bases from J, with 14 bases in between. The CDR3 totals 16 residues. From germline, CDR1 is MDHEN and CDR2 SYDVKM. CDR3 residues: CASSPPAVPSGNTIYF. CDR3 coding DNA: TGTGCCAGCAGTCCTCCAGCGGTTCCCTCTGGAAACACCATATATTTT.

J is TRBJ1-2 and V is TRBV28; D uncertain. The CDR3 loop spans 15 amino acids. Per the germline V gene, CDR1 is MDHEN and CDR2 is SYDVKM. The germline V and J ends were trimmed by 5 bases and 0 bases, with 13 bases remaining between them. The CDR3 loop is CASSPGREANYGYTF. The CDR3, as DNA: TGTGCCAGCAGTCCAGGACGGGAAGCTAACTATGGCTACACCTTC.

CDR3 sequence (DNA): TGTGCCAGCCGAGACCTCCTAGCGGCCCCCTACGAGCAGTACTTC. Translation: CASRDLLAAPYEQYF. The chain carries TRBV27 and TRBJ2-7; 7 bases are a match to TRBD2. V lost 8 bases to trimming and J lost 2 bases; unmatched junction nucleotides: 12. Per the germline V gene, CDR1 is MNHEY and CDR2 is SMNVEV (reference sequence). This CDR3 is built from 15 residues.

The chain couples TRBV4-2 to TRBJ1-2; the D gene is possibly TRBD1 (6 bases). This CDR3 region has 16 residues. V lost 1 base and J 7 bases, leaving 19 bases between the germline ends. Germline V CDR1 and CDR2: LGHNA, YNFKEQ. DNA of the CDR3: TGTGCCAGCAGCCAAGTAGGCCCAGGGGATGCTTTTGGCTACACCTTC. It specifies CASSQVGPGDAFGYTF.

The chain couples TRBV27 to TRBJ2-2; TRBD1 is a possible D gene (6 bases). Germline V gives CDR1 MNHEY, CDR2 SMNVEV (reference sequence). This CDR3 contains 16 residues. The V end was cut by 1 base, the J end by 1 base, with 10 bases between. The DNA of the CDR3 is TGTGCCAGCAGTTTATTAGGGACACTGAACACCGGGGAGCTGTTTTTT. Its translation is CASSLLGTLNTGELFF.

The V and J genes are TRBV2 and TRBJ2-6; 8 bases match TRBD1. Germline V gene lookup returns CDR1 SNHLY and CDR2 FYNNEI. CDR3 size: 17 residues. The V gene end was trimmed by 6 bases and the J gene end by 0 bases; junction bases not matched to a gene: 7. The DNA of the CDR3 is TGTGCCAGCAGGCGGACAGGGCGCGCCTCTGGGGCCAACGTCCTGACTTTC. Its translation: CASRRTGRASGANVLTF.

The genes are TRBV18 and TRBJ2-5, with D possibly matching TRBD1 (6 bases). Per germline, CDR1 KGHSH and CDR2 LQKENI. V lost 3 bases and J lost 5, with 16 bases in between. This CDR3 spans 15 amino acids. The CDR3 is CASSPIAGVGETQYF. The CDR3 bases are TGTGCCAGCTCACCTATCGCAGGGGTCGGGGAGACCCAGTACTTC.